The 26 T cell receptor beta chains below come from one sample, sequenced in a study of OX40 agonist ivuxolimab in advanced cancers. Only in-frame clones appear in the TCRdb table, and some are missing; sequencing was by immunoSEQ multiplex PCR. The repertoire consists of tens of thousands of clones, with about nine tenths occurring once and the leading ten covering around a sixth. The source was CD4+ or CD8+ T cells sorted from blood, collected in a trial of the OX40 agonist ivuxolimab. These receptors originate from an adult with an advanced solid tumor such as melanoma, head and neck, liver or kidney cancer.

The genes are TRBV2 and TRBJ2-2; D ambiguous. The CDR3 sequence is 15 residues long. In germline, CDR1 is SNHLY, CDR2 FYNNEI. V lost 3 bases and J 4 bases, leaving 12 bases between the germline ends. CDR3 loop: CASSEAGVPTGELFF. The CDR3 DNA is TGTGCCAGCAGTGAGGCTGGGGTCCCCACCGGGGAGCTGTTTTTT.

This clone was detected only once. The chain recombines TRBV28 with TRBJ1-3; D ambiguous. Trimming left V 3 bases short and J 0 bases short, with 0 bases between. Germline V gene lookup returns CDR1 MDHEN and CDR2 SYDVKM. This CDR3 region has 12 residues. The CDR3 here is CASSFSGNTIYF. In nucleotides, the CDR3 is TGTGCCAGCAGTTTCTCTGGAAACACCATATATTTT.

This clone was seen a single time. CDR3 in amino acids: CASSLAQGATEAFF. DNA of the CDR3: TGCGCCAGCAGCTTGGCACAGGGGGCGACTGAAGCTTTCTTT. The chain uses TRBV5-1 and TRBJ1-1, with 9 nucleotides matching TRBD1. Germline values: CDR1 SGHRS, CDR2 YFSETQ. The CDR3 is 14 amino acids. V trimming: 0 bases; J trimming: 5 bases; junction bases outside the gene matches: 2.

In DNA, the CDR3 is TGTGCCACCAGCAGAGATAACAGCCGAGGGACCCAGTACTTC. Translation: CATSRDNSRGTQYF. V usage is TRBV15 and J usage is TRBJ2-5; D ambiguous. CDR3 length: 14 residues. CDR1 LNHNV and CDR2 YYDKDF come from the germline V gene (reference sequence). V lost 0 bases and J 7 bases, leaving 12 bases between the germline ends.

V usage is TRBV10-3 and J usage is TRBJ1-5; the match to TRBD1 covers 7 bases. CDR1 is ENHRY, CDR2 SYGVKD, per germline. The CDR3 covers 15 residues. V gave up 3 bases and J gave up 5 bases; unmatched junction bases: 7. The CDR3 DNA reads TGTGCCATCAGTGAAGGGGACAGCCCTTATCAGCCCCAGCATTTT. This sequence encodes CAISEGDSPYQPQHF.

The V and J genes are TRBV10-1 and TRBJ1-5; D remains unclear. The CDR3 loop spans 13 amino acids. Per the germline V gene, CDR1 is WNHNN and CDR2 is SYGVQD (reference sequence). V was trimmed by 3 bases and J by 3 bases, leaving 6 bases between them. CDR3 sequence reads: CASSDDLNQPQHF. The CDR3 DNA reads TGCGCCAGCAGTGATGACCTCAATCAGCCCCAGCATTTT.

This clone was observed a single time. The chain employs TRBV12-5 and TRBJ1-1; possibly TRBD1 for D (5 bases). Germline CDR1 LGHNT, CDR2 FRNRAP. The ends were cut back, 0 bases at V and 1 base at J, with 15 bases in the middle. The length of the CDR3 is 17 residues. CDR3 amino acids: CASGLVPPLGTNTEAFF. In nucleotides, the CDR3 is TGTGCTAGTGGTTTGGTTCCCCCGCTGGGGACGAACACTGAAGCTTTCTTT.

V usage is TRBV4-1 and J usage is TRBJ2-7, with D perhaps matching TRBD1 (5 bases). V dropped 4 bases and J dropped 0 bases, with 7 bases sitting between them. CDR1 and CDR2 (germline): MGHRA, YSYEKL. CDR3 length: 13 amino acids. The CDR3 DNA reads TGCGCCAGCAGCCCAGGGTCCTCCTACGAGCAGTACTTC. Translated: CASSPGSSYEQYF.

The chain links TRBV7-8 to TRBJ1-2; D perhaps matches TRBD1 (5 bases). From germline, CDR1 is SGHVS and CDR2 FQNEAQ. The ends were cut back, 3 bases at V and 2 bases at J, with 10 bases in the middle. This CDR3 is built from 14 residues. CDR3 DNA: TGTGCCAGCAGCTTGGTCCAGGGAAACTATGGCTACACCTTC. This translates into CASSLVQGNYGYTF.

The chain uses TRBV5-8 and TRBJ1-2; no firm D call. Trimming removed 10 bases from V and 4 bases from J, with 17 bases in between. In germline, CDR1 is SGHTS, CDR2 YDEGEE. This CDR3 comprises 13 residues. The CDR3 nucleotides read TGTGCCGTAAAACACCGGGTTGGCTATGGCTACACCTTC. Amino acids: CAVKHRVGYGYTF.

The chain uses TRBV6-6 and TRBJ1-1; no reliable D call. The V end was cut by 7 bases, the J end by 4 bases, with 16 bases between. The CDR3 is 14 amino acids. Germline CDR1 is MNHNY and CDR2 is SVGAGI (reference sequence). The DNA of the CDR3 is TGTGCCAGCAACCTATACCGCGGCGCCACTGAAGCTTTCTTT. It encodes CASNLYRGATEAFF.

The chain is built from TRBV27 and TRBJ2-3, with unresolved D. Germline CDR1 is MNHEY and CDR2 is SMNVEV (reference sequence). This CDR3 region has 13 residues. Trimming removed 0 bases from V and 5 bases from J, with 6 bases in between. CDR3 coding DNA: TGTGCCAGCAGTTTATCGATTGGAGATACGCAGTATTTT. This gives the protein CASSLSIGDTQYF.

The chain joins TRBV30 to TRBJ2-2, with a possible D match to TRBD1 (6 bases). V lost 5 bases and J 6 bases, leaving 16 bases between the germline ends. This CDR3 has 14 amino acids. The V gene's germline CDR1 is GTSNPN and CDR2 SVGIG (reference sequence). CDR3 loop: CAWERPGEPGELFF. In DNA form, the CDR3 reads TGTGCCTGGGAAAGGCCAGGGGAACCCGGGGAGCTGTTTTTT.

This clone was observed a single time. Written as DNA, the CDR3 is TGTGCCAGCAGTTCCGGCGGTCTCTACGAGCAGTACTTC. Translating gives CASSSGGLYEQYF. The V and J genes are TRBV27 and TRBJ2-7; D not resolved. The CDR3 extends over 13 amino acids. Trimming cost V 4 bases and J 3 bases, with 10 bases left between them. Germline V gives CDR1 MNHEY, CDR2 SMNVEV (reference sequence).

The rearrangement joins TRBV14 to TRBJ2-2; D not certain. The CDR3 contains 14 residues. With 0 bases removed from V and 6 bases from J, the gap between germline ends came to 8 bases. Looked up from germline, CDR1 is SGHDN and CDR2 is FVKESK. The CDR3 region has the DNA TGTGCCAGCAGCCAAGATAGCTTTCCCGGGGAGCTGTTTTTT. Translating gives CASSQDSFPGELFF.

The chain joins TRBV16 to TRBJ2-7; TRBD2 might be the D (6 bases). The germline gives CDR1 KGHSY, CDR2 FQNENV. Trimming cost V 4 bases and J 7 bases, with 11 bases left between them. The CDR3 loop spans 12 amino acids. This CDR3 reads CASSPDYREQYF. Here the CDR3 DNA reads TGTGCCAGCAGCCCGGACTACCGGGAGCAGTACTTC. The full variable domain, its missing parts supplied by reference TRBV16 and TRBJ2-7, is GEEVAQTPKHLVRGEGQKAKLYCAPIKGHSYVFWYQQVLKNEFKFLISFQNENVFDETGMPKERFSAKCLPNSPCSLEIQATKLEDSAVYFCASSPDYREQYFGPGTRLTVT.

The V and J genes are TRBV9 and TRBJ2-7; TRBD2 might be the D (6 bases). The CDR3 contains 12 residues. The V gene lost 7 bases and the J gene lost 3 bases, with 11 bases spanning the gap. Germline V gene data show CDR1 as SGDLS and CDR2 as YYNGEE. The CDR3 sequence: CASGTDLYEQYF. For the CDR3, the DNA is TGTGCCAGCGGGACTGACCTCTACGAGCAGTACTTC.

DNA for the CDR3: TGTGCCAGTAGTACCAGGACAGGAGAAGCTTTCTTT. It is translated as CASSTRTGEAFF. V and J are TRBV19 and TRBJ1-1, with 7 bases lining up with TRBD1. The length of the CDR3 is 12 residues. The germline gives CDR1 LNHDA, CDR2 SQIVND (reference sequence). Losses at the gene ends were 4 bases for V and 8 bases for J; bases not matched to a gene: 4.

This chain uses TRBV29-1 with TRBJ1-1; D ambiguous. Germline assignment: CDR1 SQVTM and CDR2 ANQGSEA. The CDR3 is 14 amino acids. V was shortened by 5 bases and J by 2 bases, with 15 bases between the two germline ends. The CDR3 loop is CSVLGSGYNTEAFF. Written as DNA, the CDR3 is TGCAGCGTTCTAGGGAGTGGCTATAACACTGAAGCTTTCTTT.

The V call is TRBV21-1, the J call TRBJ1-1. TRBV21-1 is termed a pseudogene. The CDR3 loop spans 12 amino acids. CDR3 nucleotides: TGTGCCAGCAGCTTGGGGGGCAGGGAGGCTTTCTTT. This gives the protein CASSLGGREAFF.

The chain combines TRBV7-9 with TRBJ2-7; no firm D call. Deletions cut 4 bases from V and 6 bases from J, with 7 bases between. The CDR3 loop spans 11 amino acids. CDR1 SEHNR and CDR2 FQNEAQ come from the germline V gene (reference sequence). CDR3 in amino acids: CASSSALEQYF. The CDR3 DNA is TGTGCCAGCAGCTCCGCCCTCGAGCAGTACTTC. Full variable domain (rest looked up from reference TRBV7-9 and TRBJ2-7): DTGVSQNPRHKITKRGQNVTFRCDPISEHNRLYWYRQTLGQGPEFLTYFQNEAQLEKSRLLSDRFSAERPKGSFSTLEIQRTEQGDSAMYLCASSSALEQYFGPGTRLTVT.

J is TRBJ1-2 and V is TRBV12-5; a weak D match, TRBD1 (5 bases). The CDR3 is 16 amino acids. Between the trimmed V and J ends, which lost 1 base and 6 bases, there was a span of 18 bases. Germline V CDR1 and CDR2: LGHNT, FRNRAP. Here the CDR3 reads CASGLDDPLDTHGYTF. The CDR3 nucleotides are TGTGCTAGTGGTTTGGACGATCCATTGGACACCCATGGCTACACCTTC. The complete variable domain, with remaining parts taken from reference TRBV12-5 and TRBJ1-2, reads DARVTQTPRHKVTEMGQEVTMRCQPILGHNTVFWYRQTMMQGLELLAYFRNRAPLDDSGMPKDRFSAEMPDATLATLKIQPSEPRDSAVYFCASGLDDPLDTHGYTFGSGTRLTVV.

The gene calls are TRBV11-2 and TRBJ1-1, with D uncertain. This CDR3 is 14 amino acids long. Germline CDR1 reads SGHAT; CDR2 reads FQNNGV. V was cut by 1 base and J by 4 bases, with 10 bases left in between. CDR3 in amino acids: CASSLGLGSTEAFF. CDR3 DNA: TGTGCCAGCAGCTTAGGGTTAGGGAGCACTGAAGCTTTCTTT. Drawing the rest from reference TRBV11-2 and TRBJ1-1, the complete variable domain is EAGVAQSPRYKIIEKRQSVAFWCNPISGHATLYWYQQILGQGPKLLIQFQNNGVVDDSQLPKDRFSAERLKGVDSTLKIQPAKLEDSAVYLCASSLGLGSTEAFFGQGTRLTVV.

CDR3 in DNA: TGTGCCAGCAGTGAAGCCGGGACAGGGATCAATGAGCAGTTCTTC. Its protein is CASSEAGTGINEQFF. J is TRBJ2-1 and V is TRBV2, with 9 bases matching TRBD1. Germline assignment: CDR1 SNHLY and CDR2 FYNNEI. The CDR3 covers 15 residues. The trim removed 0 bases at V and 6 bases at J, leaving 3 bases unmatched.

This sequence joins TRBV28 and TRBJ1-4; possible D gene TRBD1, 5 bases. The CDR3 consists of 17 residues. V was clipped by 6 bases and J by 5 bases, with 22 bases between them. Germline CDR1 is MDHEN and CDR2 is SYDVKM. The CDR3 reads CASRTVPWRGRNEKLFF. CDR3 nucleotides: TGTGCCAGCAGAACCGTCCCGTGGAGGGGAAGAAATGAAAAACTGTTTTTT.

CDR3 loop: CASSSISSYNEQFF. In DNA form, the CDR3 reads TGTGCCAGTAGTTCGATTAGCTCCTACAATGAGCAGTTCTTC. The gene calls are TRBV19 and TRBJ2-1; D gene unclear. Germline values: CDR1 LNHDA, CDR2 SQIVND (reference sequence). Trimming left V 5 bases short and J 0 bases short, with 8 bases between. CDR3 length: 14 amino acids.